Listed here are 6 T cell receptor beta chains from one sample, sequenced in a study of cytomegalovirus exposure and HLA in healthy donors. The PCR had 60 Vbeta and 13 Jbeta primers. Generated by immunoSEQ multiplex PCR, the TCRdb table keeps only in-frame clones and is missing some. The table shows 74,000 or so clones, with over 70% occurring only once. The sequenced material came from PBMCs. Receptor source: a middle-aged man in good health and CMV-seropositive.

This chain connects TRBV5-6 to TRBJ1-3; D is perhaps TRBD1 (6 bases). The V gene lost 9 bases and the J gene lost 0 bases, with 16 bases spanning the gap. CDR3 size: 15 residues. From germline, CDR1 is SGHDT and CDR2 YYEEEE. In DNA, the CDR3 is TGTGCCACAGGGATGGGACATAACTCTGGAAACACCATATATTTT. Translating gives CATGMGHNSGNTIYF.

This clone turned up a few times. One end of the junction is discordant with germline, which a read error may explain. The chain links TRBV13 to TRBJ2-6; possible D gene TRBD2, 7 bases. CDR3 length: 17 amino acids. Germline assignment: CDR1 PRHDT and CDR2 FYEKMQ (reference sequence). The chain's CDR3 is CASSRPGLLGGANGLTF. In DNA, the CDR3 is TGTGCCAGCAGCAGGCCGGGATTATTGGGGGGGGCCAACGGCCTGACTTTC.

The V and J genes are TRBV5-1 and TRBJ2-3, with 7 bases fitting TRBD2. Germline-derived CDR1 and CDR2 are SGHRS and YFSETQ. With 4 bases clipped from V and 5 bases from J, the junction kept 10 bases outside the gene matches. The CDR3 consists of 15 residues. The CDR3 here is CASSHGLVQQDTQYF. CDR3 nucleotide sequence: TGCGCCAGCAGCCACGGACTAGTTCAACAAGATACGCAGTATTTT.

This clone was found once. This rearrangement joins TRBV19 to TRBJ2-1, with D perhaps TRBD2 (6 bases). This CDR3 has 14 amino acids. Trimming shortened V by 7 bases and J by 8 bases, and 18 bases separated the two germline ends. Germline loops: CDR1 LNHDA, CDR2 SQIVND (reference sequence). The DNA for the CDR3 is TGTGCCAGTATGAGAGGGACTCGAGGTGATGAGCAGTTCTTC. This sequence encodes CASMRGTRGDEQFF.

The rearrangement uses TRBV5-8 and TRBJ2-6, with 7 bases lining up with TRBD1. Germline V CDR1 and CDR2: SGHTS, YDEGEE. The J segment lost 4 bases and the V segment lost 4 bases, leaving 5 bases of the junction unmatched. The CDR3 runs 15 residues. The CDR3 DNA is TGTGCCAGCAGCCTAGGGACAGCCGGGGCCAACGTCCTGACTTTC. Translation gives CASSLGTAGANVLTF.

V usage is TRBV19 and J usage is TRBJ1-3; D is ambiguous. The CDR3 is 14 amino acids. V was trimmed by 4 bases and J by 0 bases, leaving 7 bases between them. Per the germline V gene, CDR1 is LNHDA and CDR2 is SQIVND (reference sequence). The CDR3 reads CASSSGSSGNTIYF. DNA of the CDR3: TGTGCCAGTAGTAGCGGCAGCTCTGGAAACACCATATATTTT.